The 25 T cell receptor beta chains reported below all come from one sample, sequenced in a study of beta chain features in type 1 diabetes. Expressed TCRB transcripts were sequenced after all isolated RNA was converted to cDNA. The method was immunoSEQ multiplex PCR; TCRdb's version includes in-frame clones alone and lacks a portion of them. The sample yields about 620,000 clones, around a sixth seen once. Sequencing was done on a sample of naive CD4+ T cells from blood. The receptors were sampled from a man between 18 and 29 years old in good health.

The chain links TRBV7-9 to TRBJ1-2; D is perhaps TRBD1 (6 bases). Germline assignment: CDR1 SEHNR and CDR2 FQNEAQ (reference sequence). V gave up 3 bases and J gave up 0 bases, with 11 bases separating them. CDR3 length equals 15 residues. Here the CDR3 DNA reads TGTGCCAGCAGCTTCAAGGGGGTGACTAACTATGGCTACACCTTC. Residues: CASSFKGVTNYGYTF.

V and J are TRBV5-1 and TRBJ2-2, with TRBD2 as a possible D gene (7 bases). Per the germline V gene, CDR1 is SGHRS and CDR2 is YFSETQ. With 7 bases removed from V and 1 base from J, the gap between germline ends came to 11 bases. The length of the CDR3 is 14 residues. This chain's CDR3 is CASGRGLNTGELFF. As DNA, the CDR3 is TGCGCCAGCGGGCGGGGGCTGAACACCGGGGAGCTGTTTTTT.

This clone has a handful of counts. The chain is built from TRBV4-2 and TRBJ1-2, with 8 bases fitting TRBD1. The germline CDR1 and CDR2 sequences are LGHNA and YNFKEQ. This CDR3 spans 15 amino acids. The V and J ends lost 3 bases and 4 bases, in that order; junction bases with no gene match: 7. This CDR3 is CASSHPSQGAYGYTF. DNA of the CDR3: TGTGCCAGCAGCCACCCCTCGCAGGGGGCCTATGGCTACACCTTC.

The genes are TRBV7-2 and TRBJ1-1; a possible D gene is TRBD1 (5 bases). The CDR3 has 13 amino acids. The germline V and J ends were trimmed by 5 bases and 6 bases, with 13 bases remaining between them. Germline V lookup: CDR1 SGHTA, CDR2 FQGNSA. CDR3 protein: CASSREVGPEAFF. Written as DNA, the CDR3 is TGTGCCAGCAGCAGAGAAGTGGGACCTGAAGCTTTCTTT.

V and J are TRBV4-2 and TRBJ1-2, with D maybe TRBD1 (6 bases). CDR1 and CDR2 (germline): LGHNA, YNFKEQ. Trimming shortened V by 4 bases and J by 4 bases, and 19 bases separated the two germline ends. CDR3 length equals 16 residues. CDR3 nucleotides: TGTGCCAGCAGCCTACCCCGGGACACCGAGATCTATGGCTACACCTTC. Translation gives CASSLPRDTEIYGYTF.

This chain links TRBV11-3 with TRBJ2-3; a possible D gene is TRBD2 (5 bases). The V gene's germline CDR1 is SGHNT and CDR2 YENEEA. This CDR3 comprises 15 residues. Trimming took 6 bases from V and 1 from J, leaving 14 bases between them. CDR3 loop: CASSSGLSGTDTQYF. The CDR3 DNA follows: TGTGCCAGCAGTTCGGGTCTTAGCGGCACAGATACGCAGTATTTT.

The J gene is TRBJ1-1, the V gene TRBV5-6, with D unresolved. The CDR3 has 15 amino acids. Trimming removed 2 bases at V and 1 base at J, with 12 bases between. Germline CDR1 and CDR2: SGHDT and YYEEEE. The CDR3 is CASSFLGRPNTEAFF. CDR3 sequence (DNA): TGTGCCAGCAGCTTTCTCGGCAGACCGAACACTGAAGCTTTCTTT.

The V and J genes are TRBV11-2 and TRBJ1-1, with a tentative D call TRBD1 (5 bases). CDR3 length equals 15 residues. Trimming pared 1 base from V and 1 base from J, leaving 10 bases between. CDR1 is SGHAT, CDR2 FQNNGV, per germline. The CDR3 is CASSLAGTANTEAFF. The CDR3, as DNA: TGTGCCAGCAGCTTAGCCGGGACGGCGAACACTGAAGCTTTCTTT.

The chain has TRBV5-1 and TRBJ1-6; 10 bases match TRBD1. This CDR3 region has 15 residues. V was clipped by 5 bases and J by 5 bases; unmatched bases: 4. Germline loops: CDR1 SGHRS, CDR2 YFSETQ. CDR3 coding DNA: TGCGCCAGCAGGGGCGGACAGGGGGATAATTCACCCCTCCACTTT. Translated: CASRGGQGDNSPLHF.

This clone showed up just a few times. The CDR3 DNA reads as TGTGCCAGCGGTCGACTGGGGCTCAATCAGCCCCAGCATTTT. This encodes CASGRLGLNQPQHF. The chain has TRBV7-2 and TRBJ1-5; a possible D gene is TRBD1 (5 bases). Germline loops: CDR1 SGHTA, CDR2 FQGNSA. This CDR3 has 14 amino acids. The V gene lost 8 bases and the J gene lost 3 bases, with 14 bases spanning the gap.

The table lists this clone with a few counts. The CDR3 spells CASSQEIVWGSTDTQYF. The DNA for the CDR3 is TGTGCCAGCAGCCAAGAGATCGTCTGGGGTAGCACAGATACGCAGTATTTT. The J gene is TRBJ2-3, the V gene TRBV14; D gene ambiguous. CDR1 and CDR2 from the germline V gene are SGHDN and FVKESK. V was trimmed by 0 bases and J by 0 bases, leaving 13 bases between them. CDR3 length: 17 residues.

In DNA, the CDR3 is TGCGCCAGCATCCCTCCCCGCTACAGGGGCATAGTATCTGCTGAAGCTTTCTTT. Amino acids: CASIPPRYRGIVSAEAFF. V gene TRBV5-1 combines with J gene TRBJ1-1; 7 nucleotides align to TRBD1. The CDR3 runs to 18 residues. In germline, CDR1 is SGHRS, CDR2 YFSETQ. After removal of 6 bases from V and 6 bases from J, the junction contained 23 bases not matched to a gene.

This clone was seen only a few times. The gene calls are TRBV19 and TRBJ2-5; 7 nucleotides agree with TRBD2. The CDR3 loop spans 16 amino acids. V gave up 4 bases and J gave up 4 bases; unmatched junction bases: 12. The germline gives CDR1 LNHDA, CDR2 SQIVND (reference sequence). CDR3 region: CASSNGGPREAETQYF. CDR3 nucleotides: TGTGCCAGTAGTAATGGAGGGCCTCGGGAGGCAGAGACCCAGTACTTC.

This clone was seen more than once but under ten times. V is TRBV6-5 and J is TRBJ2-7; no definite D call. Germline V gene data show CDR1 as MNHEY and CDR2 as SVGAGI. The V end lost 4 bases, the J end lost 5 bases, and 9 bases lay between the germline ends. The CDR3 totals 12 residues. CDR3 nucleotide sequence: TGTGCCAGCAGTTCCCTCGTACACGAGCAGTACTTC. The encoded protein is CASSSLVHEQYF.

This clone has just a few counts. The chain is built from TRBV6-5 and TRBJ2-7, with 11 bases aligning to TRBD1. The germline V gene has CDR1 MNHEY and CDR2 SVGAGI. The CDR3 spans 15 residues. The V gene end was trimmed by 1 base and the J gene end by 6 bases; junction bases not matched to a gene: 5. CDR3 protein: CASSYFGTGGSEQYF. CDR3 nucleotide sequence: TGTGCCAGCAGTTACTTCGGGACAGGGGGATCCGAGCAGTACTTC.

This clone appeared a few times. CDR3: CASSSGQLTNYGYTF. The CDR3 DNA reads as TGTGCCAGCAGCTCGGGACAGCTAACTAACTATGGCTACACCTTC. V and J are TRBV5-4 and TRBJ1-2, with TRBD1 matching over 7 bases. Germline trimming cut 3 bases from V and 0 bases from J; bases unmatched to any gene: 5. Germline assignment: CDR1 SGHNT and CDR2 YYREEE (reference sequence). The CDR3 consists of 15 residues.

J is TRBJ2-2 and V is TRBV29-1; 8 bases are shared with TRBD1. Trimming removed 4 bases from V and 10 bases from J; junction bases left unmatched: 8. The length of the CDR3 is 13 residues. Germline assignment: CDR1 SQVTM and CDR2 ANQGSEA. CDR3 bases: TGCAGCGTTGCCCGGCGGACAGGGTTGGAGCTGTTTTTT. Its translation is CSVARRTGLELFF.

The rearrangement joins TRBV10-3 to TRBJ2-5; no clear D gene. The CDR3 has 12 residues. V dropped 0 bases and J dropped 4 bases, with 3 bases sitting between them. From germline, CDR1 is ENHRY and CDR2 SYGVKD. In DNA, the CDR3 is TGTGCCATCAGTGAGTCGTCAGAGACCCAGTACTTC. Translated, it gives CAISESSETQYF.

This clone was observed a handful of times. The chain uses TRBV27 and TRBJ2-4; tentative D call: TRBD1 (5 bases). Trimming pared 8 bases from V and 0 bases from J, leaving 17 bases between. The length of the CDR3 is 16 residues. Germline V gene data show CDR1 as MNHEY and CDR2 as SMNVEV (reference sequence). The CDR3 DNA is TGTGCCAGCTGGAAAATGGGGCAGCTAGCCAAAAACATTCAGTACTTC. Protein sequence: CASWKMGQLAKNIQYF.

This clone was recorded a few times. The chain has TRBV19 and TRBJ1-5; TRBD1 might be the D (5 bases). This CDR3 has 11 amino acids. CDR1 is LNHDA and CDR2 is SQIVND in the germline V gene (reference sequence). V dropped 1 base and J dropped 11 bases, with 6 bases sitting between them. CDR3 sequence reads: CASSIGRAQHF. The CDR3 nucleotides read TGTGCCAGTAGTATAGGCAGGGCCCAGCATTTT.

The chain links TRBV5-1 to TRBJ2-7; 9 positions match TRBD1. The V segment lost 4 bases and the J segment 3 bases; nucleotides outside the gene matches: 11. CDR3 length equals 16 residues. Germline-derived CDR1 and CDR2 are SGHRS and YFSETQ. Written as DNA, the CDR3 is TGCGCCAGCAGCCGAGACTCGCCGGGACAGGGCTACGAGCAGTACTTC. This sequence encodes CASSRDSPGQGYEQYF.

The rearrangement links TRBV27 to TRBJ2-7; D is uncertain. From germline, CDR1 is MNHEY and CDR2 SMNVEV (reference sequence). V was pared by 2 bases and J by 2 bases, with 16 bases between. The CDR3 has 16 residues. The CDR3 DNA sequence: TGTGCCAGCAGTTTAAAACCCCTGGCAGGACCCTACGAGCAGTACTTC. The encoded protein is CASSLKPLAGPYEQYF.

In DNA form, the CDR3 reads TGTGCCTGGAGTTACGGAAGGGAGACCCAGTACTTC. Translation gives CAWSYGRETQYF. The gene calls are TRBV30 and TRBJ2-5; D is unclear. Per germline, CDR1 GTSNPN and CDR2 SVGIG (reference sequence). The CDR3 runs 12 residues. V gave up 2 bases and J gave up 5 bases, with 9 bases separating them.

This clone was found a few times. V usage is TRBV6-6 and J usage is TRBJ2-7, with unresolved D. Trimming left V 1 base short and J 7 bases short, with 11 bases between. In germline, CDR1 is MNHNY, CDR2 SVGAGI (reference sequence). The CDR3 contains 13 residues. The CDR3, as DNA: TGTGCCAGCAGTTACTTGGTTAGGTGGGAGCAGTACTTC. Translation gives CASSYLVRWEQYF.

V and J are TRBV30 and TRBJ1-4; 7 positions agree with TRBD1. Germline V lookup: CDR1 GTSNPN, CDR2 SVGIG (reference sequence). The CDR3 contains 18 residues. V gave up 5 bases and J gave up 7 bases; unmatched junction bases: 22. The CDR3 sequence is CAWRPGGPGKGVCEKLFF. The CDR3 DNA is TGTGCCTGGCGGCCAGGGGGGCCGGGGAAGGGGGTTTGTGAAAAACTGTTTTTT. The variable domain in full, completed from reference TRBV30 and TRBJ1-4, reads SQTIHQWPATLVQPVGSPLSLECTVEGTSNPNLYWYRQAAGRGLQLLFYSVGIGQISSEVPQNLSASRPQDRQFILSSKKLLLSDSGFYLCAWRPGGPGKGVCEKLFFGSGTQLSVL.